This T cell receptor beta chain was captured by sequencing in a study of T cells after yellow fever vaccination. Whole-study results and caveats: Re-detected after boosting: most primary clones, 96% of CD4 and roughly 88% of CD8.

The 5'RACE template-switching step produced TCR cDNA and added a universal primer site and UMIs. A single record per CDR3 protein comes from TCRdb applying MiXCR to the 5' RACE reads. The data contain just under 600,000 distinct CDR3 sequences, approximately 15% of them singletons. As concerns this clonotype: Its matching antigen is unknown.

The V end was cut by 6 bases, the J end by 6 bases, with 9 bases between. Germline CDR1 and CDR2: DFQATT and SNEGSKA (reference sequence). This CDR3 contains 11 residues. This TCR came from a man in his thirties or forties who received the YFV17D yellow fever vaccine. Sequencing used PBMCs, obtained on the day of the yellow fever booster vaccination. The rearrangement uses TRBV20-1 and TRBJ2-1, with D unresolved. CDR3 amino acids: CSARPPNEQFF. In DNA, the CDR3 is TGCAGTGCCCGCCCCCCCAATGAGCAGTTCTTC.